These 31 T cell receptor beta chains came from one sample sequenced in a study of T cell changes during pregnancy in multiple sclerosis. Sequenced by immunoSEQ multiplex PCR; TCRdb stores in-frame clones only, minus some. The table has fewer than 60,000 clones, 91% seen once. The specimen was peripheral blood, collected after pregnancy. These receptors all come from a female donor in good health, enrolled as a control in a pregnancy study.

The chain links TRBV15 to TRBJ2-1; 12 nucleotides match TRBD2. The germline gives CDR1 LNHNV, CDR2 YYDKDF (reference sequence). The CDR3 runs to 18 residues. V was pared by 2 bases and J by 7 bases, with 12 bases of the junction left unmatched. CDR3 DNA sequence: TGTGCCACCAGCAGACCACAGTCGACTAGCGGGAGATTAAATGAGCAGTTCTTC. Protein product: CATSRPQSTSGRLNEQFF.

This clone has a handful of counts. The chain uses TRBV7-2 and TRBJ1-2; 8 nucleotides match TRBD1. The CDR3 sequence is 14 residues long. Trimming removed 1 base from V and 4 bases from J; junction bases left unmatched: 2. Germline CDR1 SGHTA, CDR2 FQGNSA. This CDR3 reads CASSLDRGAYGYTF. CDR3 nucleotides: TGTGCCAGCAGCTTAGACAGGGGGGCCTATGGCTACACCTTC.

The chain recombines TRBV7-9 with TRBJ2-7; D gene unclear. V lost 3 bases, J lost 5 bases, and 8 bases lay in between. Germline assignment: CDR1 SEHNR and CDR2 FQNEAQ (reference sequence). This CDR3 has 12 residues. The CDR3 coding sequence is TGTGCCAGCAGCTTCGATAGTAACGAGCAGTACTTC. Translation: CASSFDSNEQYF.

J is TRBJ1-3 and V is TRBV5-1, with a weak D call TRBD1 (6 bases). V was cut by 1 base and J by 2 bases, with 10 bases left in between. The CDR3 is 15 amino acids. The germline gives CDR1 SGHRS, CDR2 YFSETQ. As DNA, the CDR3 is TGCGCCAGCAGCTTGTCCTCAGGGGCTGGAAACACCATATATTTT. Translation gives CASSLSSGAGNTIYF.

V usage is TRBV9 and J usage is TRBJ1-2, with TRBD1 matching over 7 bases. The CDR3 consists of 13 residues. Germline V gene data show CDR1 as SGDLS and CDR2 as YYNGEE. Unmatched junction bases numbered 6, after V lost 7 bases and J lost 3 bases. The CDR3 region has the DNA TGTGCCAGCGCCTCCGGGACAGACTATGGCTACACCTTC. Its translation is CASASGTDYGYTF.

The chain uses TRBV2 and TRBJ2-3; no definite D call. Germline lookup yields CDR1 SNHLY and CDR2 FYNNEI. This CDR3 spans 13 amino acids. V lost 7 bases and J 6 bases, leaving 14 bases between the germline ends. CDR3 sequence reads: CASMSPPRDTQYF. The CDR3 nucleotides read TGTGCCAGCATGTCACCGCCGCGGGATACGCAGTATTTT.

This clone was counted a few times. The chain employs TRBV12-5 and TRBJ1-1; perhaps TRBD1 as D (6 bases). CDR3 length: 17 residues. The germline CDR1 and CDR2 sequences are LGHNT and FRNRAP. Trimming removed 1 base from V and 4 bases from J, with 19 bases in between. The CDR3 spells CASGLGDPPGGLTEAFF. In DNA, the CDR3 is TGTGCTAGTGGTTTGGGAGACCCGCCCGGGGGGCTCACTGAAGCTTTCTTT.

This clone was found once. V is TRBV28 and J is TRBJ1-4; D perhaps matches TRBD1 (6 bases). CDR3 length equals 14 residues. Germline CDR1 is MDHEN and CDR2 is SYDVKM. V lost 6 bases, J lost 5 bases, and 13 bases lay in between. CDR3 coding DNA: TGTGCCAGCAGCCCGGGACATGCGAATGAAAAACTGTTTTTT. This encodes CASSPGHANEKLFF. Supplemented by reference TRBV28 and TRBJ1-4, the full variable domain reads DVKVTQSSRYLVKRTGEKVFLECVQDMDHENMFWYRQDPGLGLRLIYFSYDVKMKEKGDIPEGYSVSREKKERFSLILESASTNQTSMYLCASSPGHANEKLFFGSGTQLSVL.

The chain employs TRBV15 and TRBJ1-2; tentative D call: TRBD1 (5 bases). CDR1 and CDR2 from the germline V gene are LNHNV and YYDKDF (reference sequence). The CDR3 loop spans 16 amino acids. Trimming shortened V by 0 bases and J by 4 bases, and 15 bases separated the two germline ends. In nucleotides, the CDR3 is TGTGCCACCAGCAGAGATCTTCGAGGACACCTCTATGGCTACACCTTC. The encoded protein is CATSRDLRGHLYGYTF. The entire variable domain, with the rest obtained from reference TRBV15 and TRBJ1-2, is as follows: DAMVIQNPRYQVTQFGKPVTLSCSQTLNHNVMYWYQQKSSQAPKLLFHYYDKDFNNEADTPDNFQSRRPNTSFCFLDIRSPGLGDTAMYLCATSRDLRGHLYGYTFGSGTRLTVV.

The gene calls are TRBV5-4 and TRBJ2-3; 7 bases agree with TRBD1. Germline V lookup: CDR1 SGHNT, CDR2 YYREEE (reference sequence). This CDR3 is 14 amino acids long. Trimming removed 3 bases from V and 2 bases from J; junction bases left unmatched: 3. The CDR3 reads CASSSGTATDTQYF. CDR3 sequence (DNA): TGTGCCAGCAGCTCGGGGACAGCCACAGATACGCAGTATTTT.

This clone was observed once. This chain joins TRBV2 and TRBJ2-1; tentative D call: TRBD2 (7 bases). The CDR3 consists of 15 residues. From germline, CDR1 is SNHLY and CDR2 FYNNEI. V lost 7 bases, J lost 7 bases, and 20 bases lay in between. CDR3 sequence: CASTRRGGFGNEQFF. CDR3 DNA: TGTGCCAGCACCCGAAGGGGGGGCTTCGGAAATGAGCAGTTCTTC.

The chain combines TRBV7-9 with TRBJ2-4, with D perhaps TRBD2 (6 bases). Germline V CDR1 and CDR2: SEHNR, FQNEAQ (reference sequence). V was clipped by 0 bases and J by 6 bases, with 6 bases between them. The CDR3 consists of 13 residues. CDR3 in amino acids: CASSLAGGNIQYF. In nucleotides, the CDR3 is TGTGCCAGCAGCTTAGCGGGAGGAAACATTCAGTACTTC. Together with reference TRBV7-9 and TRBJ2-4, the CDR3 gives the full variable domain: DTGVSQNPRHKITKRGQNVTFRCDPISEHNRLYWYRQTLGQGPEFLTYFQNEAQLEKSRLLSDRFSAERPKGSFSTLEIQRTEQGDSAMYLCASSLAGGNIQYFGAGTRLSVL.

This chain joins TRBV28 and TRBJ2-2; D possibly corresponds to TRBD2 (5 bases). Germline CDR1 MDHEN, CDR2 SYDVKM. Trimming cost V 6 bases and J 3 bases, with 11 bases left between them. This CDR3 region has 14 residues. As DNA, the CDR3 is TGTGCCAGCAGGTTTAGAGCGGACACCGGGGAGCTGTTTTTT. As protein: CASRFRADTGELFF.

This chain connects TRBV9 to TRBJ1-1; D call uncertain. The length of the CDR3 is 14 residues. Looked up from germline, CDR1 is SGDLS and CDR2 is YYNGEE. The V gene lost 7 bases and the J gene lost 0 bases, with 13 bases spanning the gap. CDR3 loop: CASQGPGVNTEAFF. For the CDR3, the DNA is TGTGCCAGCCAAGGACCGGGAGTGAACACTGAAGCTTTCTTT.

The genes are TRBV4-1 and TRBJ1-4; the D is unclear. The V end lost 0 bases, the J end lost 4 bases, and 9 bases lay between the germline ends. Germline CDR1 reads MGHRA; CDR2 reads YSYEKL. The CDR3 runs 15 residues. The chain's CDR3 is CASSQDNSNNEKLFF. The CDR3 bases are TGCGCCAGCAGCCAAGATAACAGCAATAATGAAAAACTGTTTTTT.

The chain recombines TRBV5-1 with TRBJ2-7; TRBD2 matches 10 bases. CDR1 is SGHRS, CDR2 YFSETQ, per germline. CDR3 length: 17 residues. After removal of 0 bases from V and 6 bases from J, the junction contained 12 bases not matched to a gene. This chain's CDR3 is CASSLEYQAGGPGEQYF. Here the CDR3 DNA reads TGCGCCAGCAGCTTGGAGTATCAAGCGGGAGGGCCGGGCGAGCAGTACTTC.

The chain combines TRBV28 with TRBJ1-3; D not certain. Germline V CDR1 and CDR2: MDHEN, SYDVKM. The CDR3 has 15 residues. Trimming removed 1 base at V and 0 bases at J, with 7 bases between. CDR3 protein: CASSLFWSSGNTIYF. The CDR3 nucleotides are TGTGCCAGCAGTTTATTTTGGAGCTCTGGAAACACCATATATTTT.

This clone was seen only once. The CDR3 loop is CASSPVGGRNTGELFF. As DNA, the CDR3 is TGTGCCAGCTCACCAGTCGGGGGACGGAACACCGGGGAGCTGTTTTTT. The V gene is TRBV18, the J gene TRBJ2-2; possibly TRBD2 for D (6 bases). V was clipped by 2 bases and J by 1 base, with 11 bases between them. The germline V gene has CDR1 KGHSH and CDR2 LQKENI. The CDR3 loop spans 16 amino acids.

As concerns this clone: One end of the junction does not line up with germline, which may come from a read error. The J gene is TRBJ2-1, the V gene TRBV10-3; 9 positions agree with TRBD2. CDR1 is ENHRY and CDR2 is SYGVKD in the germline V gene. The CDR3 has 14 amino acids. The CDR3 loop reads CAISELSPGLASIF. In DNA form, the CDR3 reads TGTGCCATCAGTGAGCTCTCTCCGGGACTAGCTTCTATCTTC.

This chain's CDR3 is CASSEYRDTDTQYF. Here the CDR3 DNA reads TGTGCCAGCAGTGAATACAGGGACACAGATACGCAGTATTTT. J is TRBJ2-3 and V is TRBV25-1, with D possibly matching TRBD1 (5 bases). The germline CDR1 and CDR2 sequences are MGHDK and SYGVNS. The CDR3 has 14 residues. The V and J ends lost 0 bases and 2 bases respectively, with 6 bases between them.

The CDR3 loop reads CASSQRQGGQPQHF. As DNA, the CDR3 is TGTGCCAGCAGCCAACGCCAGGGGGGTCAGCCCCAGCATTTT. V and J are TRBV4-2 and TRBJ1-5, with 7 bases matching TRBD1. Per the germline V gene, CDR1 is LGHNA and CDR2 is YNFKEQ. The V segment lost 2 bases and the J segment 6 bases; nucleotides outside the gene matches: 4. The CDR3 spans 14 residues.

The chain joins TRBV5-4 to TRBJ2-1; D might be TRBD1 (5 bases). The CDR3 covers 15 residues. Germline V CDR1 and CDR2: SGHNT, YYREEE (reference sequence). V shed 0 bases and J shed 4 bases, with 11 bases lying between them. CDR3 loop: CASSLGREQYNEQFF. The CDR3 DNA reads as TGTGCCAGCAGCTTGGGCAGGGAACAATACAATGAGCAGTTCTTC.

This chain links TRBV25-1 with TRBJ1-1; TRBD1 matches 7 bases. The length of the CDR3 is 16 residues. The germline gives CDR1 MGHDK, CDR2 SYGVNS. The CDR3 protein is CASRAQLGTANTEAFF. The DNA for the CDR3 is TGTGCTTCGAGGGCCCAATTAGGGACAGCGAACACTGAAGCTTTCTTT.

This clone appeared a single time. The chain carries TRBV5-1 and TRBJ2-3; 10 bases are shared with TRBD1. V gave up 4 bases and J gave up 0 bases; unmatched junction bases: 5. This CDR3 region has 16 residues. CDR1 SGHRS and CDR2 YFSETQ come from the germline V gene. The CDR3 DNA reads TGCGCCAGCAGCCTAGAGGGACAGGGGAGCACAGATACGCAGTATTTT. Translated, it gives CASSLEGQGSTDTQYF.

J is TRBJ2-5 and V is TRBV2; no clear D. Per germline, CDR1 SNHLY and CDR2 FYNNEI. Trimming cost V 1 base and J 4 bases, with 7 bases left between them. This CDR3 region has 13 residues. The CDR3 here is CASSEERGETQYF. The DNA for the CDR3 is TGTGCCAGCAGTGAAGAAAGAGGAGAGACCCAGTACTTC.

The chain combines TRBV6-5 with TRBJ2-1; 11 bases are a match to TRBD2. Looked up from germline, CDR1 is MNHEY and CDR2 is SVGAGI. The trim removed 6 bases at V and 4 bases at J, leaving 5 bases unmatched. The CDR3 consists of 15 residues. The DNA for the CDR3 is TGTGCCAGCAGACCCGGGACTAGCGGTTACAATGAGCAGTTCTTC. It encodes CASRPGTSGYNEQFF.

CDR3 sequence (DNA): TGTGCCAGCAGCCTACGACACCCCTATGGCTACACCTTC. Its protein product is CASSLRHPYGYTF. The chain couples TRBV5-8 to TRBJ1-2; D remains unclear. The V gene's germline CDR1 is SGHTS and CDR2 YDEGEE. The CDR3 totals 13 residues. Trimming cost V 4 bases and J 4 bases, with 11 bases left between them.

This chain uses TRBV18 with TRBJ2-3; the match to TRBD2 covers 7 bases. V lost 2 bases, J lost 5 bases, and 10 bases stayed unmatched. Germline V gene lookup returns CDR1 KGHSH and CDR2 LQKENI. The CDR3 has 16 amino acids. CDR3: CASSPVTSVSVDTQYF. Here the CDR3 DNA reads TGTGCCAGCTCACCAGTAACTAGCGTTTCGGTAGATACGCAGTATTTT. Complete variable domain (other parts from reference TRBV18 and TRBJ2-3): NAGVMQNPRHLVRRRGQEARLRCSPMKGHSHVYWYRQLPEEGLKFMVYLQKENIIDESGMPKERFSAEFPKEGPSILRIQQVVRGDSAAYFCASSPVTSVSVDTQYFGPGTRLTVL.

The chain employs TRBV9 and TRBJ1-6; D might be TRBD1 (6 bases). There are 15 residues in the CDR3. Germline V gene sequence: CDR1 SGDLS, CDR2 YYNGEE. V lost 4 bases and J 8 bases, leaving 16 bases between the germline ends. The CDR3 DNA reads TGTGCCAGCAGCCAAGGGGGGGGCTGGCATTCACCCCTCCACTTT. Translating gives CASSQGGGWHSPLHF.

The chain couples TRBV28 to TRBJ2-7; tentatively, D is TRBD2 (6 bases). Germline CDR1 MDHEN, CDR2 SYDVKM. Trimming shortened V by 4 bases and J by 2 bases, and 12 bases separated the two germline ends. CDR3 length: 14 residues. CDR3 in amino acids: CASSSGSGPYEQYF. The CDR3, as DNA: TGTGCCAGCAGTTCGGGTAGCGGTCCCTACGAGCAGTACTTC.

This rearrangement joins TRBV27 to TRBJ2-5; 8 positions agree with TRBD2. Germline-derived CDR1 and CDR2 are MNHEY and SMNVEV (reference sequence). V lost 6 bases, J lost 5 bases, and 8 bases stayed unmatched. This CDR3 contains 14 residues. In DNA form, the CDR3 reads TGTGCCAGCAGCCAAGCGGGAGTACGGGAGACCCAGTACTTC. As protein: CASSQAGVRETQYF.